The clone carrying this TCR beta chain appeared a few times. This sample is drawn from a study of response to subunit inactivated influenza vaccine. Germline CDR1 is MGHRA and CDR2 is YSYEKL. This CDR3 comprises 20 residues. Losses at the gene ends were 1 base for V and 1 base for J; bases not matched to a gene: 13. MiXCR, run by TCRdb on the RT-PCR reads, gives a single entry per CDR3 protein. Of 500,000 to 700,000 distinct CDR3 sequences listed, around a quarter are singletons. Separately, the same data were catalogued under a study of T cells expressing NK-cell markers. Per that paper: 5'RACE template switching with UMIs generated TCR beta cDNA.

The sequence was collected from a man between 45 and 60 years old who received an inactivated influenza vaccine. The sequencing used CD4+ T cells sorted from PBMCs, collected 12 days after vaccination. The chain uses TRBV4-1 and TRBJ2-2; 9 bases are shared with TRBD1. CDR3 DNA: TGCGCCAGCAGCCAAGCCTTAATGGGGGACAGGGAAAAGAACACCGGGGAGCTGTTTTTT. Translated, it gives CASSQALMGDREKNTGELFF.